A single sample gave rise to the 14 T cell receptor beta chains below, sequenced in a study of blood T cell repertoires in COVID-19. The protocol was immunoSEQ multiplex PCR, while the TCRdb copy is restricted to in-frame clones and leaves out a portion. The profile covers fewer than 85,000 clones, with about 74% appearing a single time and approximately 2.8% taken by the ten largest. Sequencing used peripheral blood. The receptors were sampled from a human donor with acute or convalescent COVID-19. The donor label of this sample is uncertain.

The DNA of the CDR3 is TGTGCCAGTAGCACCGACAGGGGACGGGACACTGAAGCTTTCTTT. The encoded protein is CASSTDRGRDTEAFF. The chain uses TRBV19 and TRBJ1-1, with 8 bases that match TRBD1. The CDR3 spans 15 residues. Germline lookup yields CDR1 LNHDA and CDR2 SQIVND (reference sequence). J gave up 3 bases and V 6 bases, and 9 bases lay outside the gene matches.

The chain uses TRBV7-8 and TRBJ2-3, with a weak D call TRBD2 (6 bases). The CDR3 loop spans 15 amino acids. The V end lost 7 bases, the J end lost 2 bases, and 16 bases lay between the germline ends. Germline V gene lookup returns CDR1 SGHVS and CDR2 FQNEAQ. The CDR3 DNA is TGTGCCAGCAACCTTCACTTAGCGGACACAGATACGCAGTATTTT. Translated, it gives CASNLHLADTDTQYF. Full variable domain (outside the CDR3, taken from reference TRBV7-8 and TRBJ2-3): GAGVSQSPRYKVAKRGQDVALRCDPISGHVSLFWYQQALGQGPEFLTYFQNEAQLDKSGLPSDRFFAERPEGSVSTLKIQRTQQEDSAVYLCASNLHLADTDTQYFGPGTRLTVL.

This rearrangement joins TRBV4-1 to TRBJ2-7, with TRBD2 matching over 10 bases. With 3 bases clipped from V and 3 bases from J, the junction kept 8 bases outside the gene matches. The CDR3 is 16 residues long. CDR1 and CDR2 from the germline V gene are MGHRA and YSYEKL. The CDR3 coding sequence is TGCGCCAGCAGCCATCTAACTAGCGGGGTCCTCTACGAGCAGTACGTC. It encodes CASSHLTSGVLYEQYV.

This clone was observed once. This rearrangement joins TRBV7-9 to TRBJ1-5; D not certain. V was clipped by 1 base and J by 8 bases, with 12 bases between them. Germline CDR1 SEHNR, CDR2 FQNEAQ (reference sequence). The CDR3 spans 14 residues. Written as DNA, the CDR3 is TGTGCCAGCAGCTTAGACGGGGTGGAGAAGCCCCAGCATTTT. Its protein product is CASSLDGVEKPQHF.

CDR3 nucleotide sequence: TGTGCCAGCGCCATGAGGGTCGCGAACACCGGGGAGCTGTTTTTT. It translates to CASAMRVANTGELFF. The chain recombines TRBV2 with TRBJ2-2; possibly TRBD2 for D (5 bases). V lost 8 bases and J 0 bases, leaving 13 bases between the germline ends. This CDR3 is built from 15 residues. Germline-derived CDR1 and CDR2 are SNHLY and FYNNEI.

This clone has more than one count but fewer than ten. The chain recombines TRBV4-1 with TRBJ1-2; the D is unclear. V was cut by 1 base and J by 0 bases, with 9 bases left in between. The CDR3 is 15 residues long. Germline V gives CDR1 MGHRA, CDR2 YSYEKL. The CDR3 DNA reads as TGCGCCAGCAGCCAAGGGAACAGAGCTAACTATGGCTACACCTTC. The encoded protein is CASSQGNRANYGYTF.

The CDR3 nucleotides are TGTGCCAGCACCTCACAGGGCAGGGGAAACTACGAGCAGTACTTC. This translates into CASTSQGRGNYEQYF. V and J are TRBV5-4 and TRBJ2-7, with a tentative D call TRBD1 (6 bases). Germline V gene data show CDR1 as SGHNT and CDR2 as YYREEE (reference sequence). The V end lost 6 bases, the J end lost 3 bases, and 19 bases lay between the germline ends. CDR3 length equals 15 residues.

The count of this clone is one. V gene TRBV11-3 combines with J gene TRBJ2-1, with 9 bases identical to TRBD2. Trimming removed 3 bases from V and 8 bases from J; junction bases left unmatched: 8. The CDR3 covers 15 residues. Germline assignment: CDR1 SGHNT and CDR2 YENEEA. The CDR3 sequence is CASSFSGGGADEQFF. CDR3 DNA: TGTGCCAGCAGCTTTTCCGGCGGGGGGGCCGATGAGCAGTTCTTC.

V gene TRBV15 combines with J gene TRBJ1-2; D might be TRBD1 (5 bases). Trimming shortened V by 2 bases and J by 3 bases, and 13 bases separated the two germline ends. There are 15 residues in the CDR3. CDR1 and CDR2 (germline): LNHNV, YYDKDF (reference sequence). The CDR3 sequence: CATSRQGGYDYGYTF. Written as DNA, the CDR3 is TGTGCCACCAGCAGACAGGGTGGGTACGACTATGGCTACACCTTC.

The chain uses TRBV6-5 and TRBJ1-1; the D gene is possibly TRBD1 (6 bases). This CDR3 has 14 amino acids. From germline, CDR1 is MNHEY and CDR2 SVGAGI. V lost 7 bases, J lost 0 bases, and 12 bases lay in between. As DNA, the CDR3 is TGTGCCAGCATCTACAGGGTCGTGAACACTGAAGCTTTCTTT. This encodes CASIYRVVNTEAFF.

CDR3 residues: CASSEGRPLHF. Written as DNA, the CDR3 is TGTGCCAGCAGTGAGGGCCGACCCCTCCACTTT. The rearrangement joins TRBV6-1 to TRBJ1-6; D ambiguous. With 3 bases removed from V and 12 bases from J, the gap between germline ends came to 6 bases. CDR1 and CDR2 from the germline V gene are MNHNS and SASEGT. CDR3 length: 11 residues.

This clone has just a few counts. V is TRBV19 and J is TRBJ1-1, with a possible D match to TRBD1 (6 bases). Trimming removed 5 bases at V and 5 bases at J, with 12 bases between. CDR1 and CDR2 from the germline V gene are LNHDA and SQIVND (reference sequence). The CDR3 runs 13 residues. The CDR3 here is CASSPIRGTEAFF. The CDR3 DNA reads TGTGCCAGTAGTCCGATAAGGGGGACTGAAGCTTTCTTT.

J is TRBJ2-5 and V is TRBV10-1, with D uncertain. V dropped 4 bases and J dropped 4 bases, with 10 bases sitting between them. Germline assignment: CDR1 WNHNN and CDR2 SYGVQD (reference sequence). The length of the CDR3 is 13 residues. CDR3: CASSARLGETQYF. The CDR3, as DNA: TGCGCCAGCAGTGCCCGGCTAGGAGAGACCCAGTACTTC.

This clone turned up a few times. This chain joins TRBV5-4 and TRBJ2-7, with no clear D. Between the trimmed V and J ends, which lost 10 bases and 4 bases, there was a span of 15 bases. Germline-derived CDR1 and CDR2 are SGHNT and YYREEE (reference sequence). CDR3 length: 12 residues. The CDR3 DNA is TGTGCCTTCCACCCTACCAAGTACGAGCAGTACTTC. Residues: CAFHPTKYEQYF.